This T cell receptor (beta chain) was sequenced in a study of T-cell reconstitution after alpha-beta-depleted transplantation in children. Preparation of the TCRbeta library used unique molecular identifiers. TCRdb called the PCR reads again in MiXCR, with one record for every CDR3 protein. The profile shows 550,000 to 800,000 distinct CDR3 sequences, around 13% of them singletons. This clonotype appeared many times. Germline V lookup: CDR1 WNHNN, CDR2 SYGVQD (reference sequence). The CDR3 totals 15 residues. V was clipped by 3 bases and J by 4 bases, with 12 bases between them. The chain links TRBV10-1 to TRBJ2-2; TRBD1 is a possible D gene (5 bases). The receptor was derived from a girl aged 2 to 9 with congenital amegakaryocytic thrombocytopenia, due to receive a stem cell transplant. Sequenced here: PBMCs, sampled before TCRalphabeta/CD19-depleted stem cell transplant. The CDR3 here is CASSDRVVSTGELFF. Here the CDR3 DNA reads TGCGCCAGCAGTGACAGGGTAGTGTCCACCGGGGAGCTGTTTTTT.